This T cell receptor (beta chain) was sequenced during a study of T cell changes during pregnancy in multiple sclerosis. The data were produced by immunoSEQ multiplex PCR, yet TCRdb's version contains in-frame clones alone and is incomplete. The table includes tens of thousands of clones, over 90% detected once. The CDR3 is made up of 15 amino acids. The V end lost 1 base, the J end lost 4 bases, and 12 bases lay between the germline ends. Germline-derived CDR1 and CDR2 are SGHDT and YYEEEE. The TCR originated in a female donor with multiple sclerosis, enrolled in a pregnancy study. Sequences were derived from peripheral blood, sampled in the third trimester of pregnancy. The chain carries TRBV5-6 and TRBJ1-5; D may be TRBD1 (5 bases). This CDR3 reads CASSLSGALNQPQHF. The CDR3 coding sequence is TGTGCCAGCAGCTTGTCTGGGGCATTGAATCAGCCCCAGCATTTT.